The 30 T cell receptor beta chains listed next were all sequenced from one sample in a study of patients and donors after allogeneic stem cell transplantation (dated by TCRdb to the early 2020s). To prepare the library, RT-PCR was applied. The sequencer listed for this sample is NextSeq 550. Using fastp at Q25 and MiXCR, TCRdb reprocessed the public reads and kept productive beta chains. Duplicate CDR3 protein sequences are folded into a single record with the most common DNA and genes. Recorded for this sample are 200,000 to 250,000 distinct CDR3 sequences; roughly 13% of them occurred a single time. Clones ranked in the top ten supply under 14% of the sample. Sequencing input: blood, either unsorted or a sorted T cell fraction (not recorded which). All receptors come from a human donor who was either an allogeneic HSCT recipient or a stem cell or donor lymphocyte infusion donor (not recorded which). It is not recorded whose cells these are; they may come from a transplant donor.

This clonotype has just a few counts. The rearrangement joins TRBV2 to TRBJ2-2, with TRBD2 matching 9 bases. V was clipped by 6 bases and J by 4 bases; unmatched bases: 3. The germline CDR1 and CDR2 sequences are SNHLY and FYNNEI. This CDR3 region has 14 residues. CDR3 DNA: TGTGCCAGCAGGCTAGCGGGGACCACCGGGGAGCTGTTTTTT. Residues: CASRLAGTTGELFF.

This rearrangement joins TRBV9 to TRBJ2-3, with D maybe TRBD2 (5 bases). Germline assignment: CDR1 SGDLS and CDR2 YYNGEE. Deletions cut 1 base from V and 2 bases from J, with 11 bases between. This CDR3 contains 15 residues. CDR3 sequence: CASSVRGFYTDTQYF. CDR3 nucleotides: TGTGCCAGCAGCGTAAGAGGGTTCTACACAGATACGCAGTATTTT.

The chain is built from TRBV20-1 and TRBJ2-7; 7 bases fit TRBD1. The ends lost 5 bases at V and 5 bases at J; junction bases unmatched: 9. Germline loops: CDR1 DFQATT, CDR2 SNEGSKA (reference sequence). This CDR3 contains 13 residues. As DNA, the CDR3 is TGCAGTGCTCCGCAGGGGGAAATCCACGAGCAGTACTTC. This codes for CSAPQGEIHEQYF.

The table lists this clonotype with a few counts. The genes are TRBV7-2 and TRBJ2-3, with 9 bases that match TRBD2. V lost 1 base to trimming and J lost 2 bases; unmatched junction nucleotides: 4. The CDR3 is 16 amino acids. Germline V gene lookup returns CDR1 SGHTA and CDR2 FQGNSA. This chain's CDR3 is CASSLGSGGITDTQYF. For the CDR3, the DNA is TGTGCCAGCAGCTTAGGTAGCGGGGGTATCACAGATACGCAGTATTTT. The full variable domain, in which reference TRBV7-2 and TRBJ2-3 provide the parts outside the CDR3, is GAGVSQSPSNKVTEKGKDVELRCDPISGHTALYWYRQSLGQGLEFLIYFQGNSAPDKSGLPSDRFSAERTGGSVSTLTIQRTQQEDSAVYLCASSLGSGGITDTQYFGPGTRLTVL.

This clonotype was counted a few times. J is TRBJ2-7 and V is TRBV14; D might be TRBD2 (7 bases). V lost 3 bases to trimming and J lost 6 bases, with 12 bases between them. Germline CDR1 reads SGHDN; CDR2 reads FVKESK. The CDR3 is made up of 13 amino acids. The CDR3 DNA reads TGTGCCAGCAGCCAGAGTAGGGGGGGCGAGCAGTACTTC. Its translation: CASSQSRGGEQYF.

There are many counts of this clonotype. The chain carries TRBV9 and TRBJ2-3; no definite D call. This CDR3 region has 12 residues. Germline V gene lookup returns CDR1 SGDLS and CDR2 YYNGEE. V was shortened by 0 bases and J by 4 bases, with 3 bases between the two germline ends. CDR3 sequence reads: CASSVGPDTQYF. For the CDR3, the DNA is TGTGCCAGCAGCGTAGGCCCAGATACGCAGTATTTT.

A few counts support this clonotype. The chain uses TRBV6-6 and TRBJ2-7; TRBD1 is a possible D gene (5 bases). Trimming cost V 2 bases and J 5 bases, with 7 bases left between them. The germline CDR1 and CDR2 sequences are MNHNY and SVGAGI (reference sequence). This CDR3 spans 12 amino acids. CDR3 nucleotide sequence: TGTGCCAGCAGTTACAGGGGCGACGAGCAGTACTTC. This gives the protein CASSYRGDEQYF.

The rearrangement links TRBV5-4 to TRBJ2-3, with TRBD2 matching 8 bases. Per germline, CDR1 SGHNT and CDR2 YYREEE (reference sequence). The CDR3 runs to 16 residues. Trimming cost V 4 bases and J 1 base; bases outside gene matches: 8. The CDR3 bases are TGTGCCAGCAGCAGCGTGGGGACTAGTGGCACAGATACGCAGTATTTT. Protein sequence: CASSSVGTSGTDTQYF.

In its sample, this clonotype was seen many times. The chain employs TRBV12-3 or TRBV12-4 and TRBJ1-2; D call uncertain. There are 14 residues in the CDR3. Trimming took off 1 base at V and 7 bases at J, with 13 bases between the two ends. The DNA for the CDR3 is TGTGCCAGCAGTTTAGAGCGGGGAGTAAGTGGCTACACCTTC. This translates into CASSLERGVSGYTF.

This clonotype has only a few counts. The chain joins TRBV6-1 to TRBJ1-2; 7 nucleotides match TRBD1. CDR3 size: 15 residues. CDR1 is MNHNS and CDR2 is SASEGT in the germline V gene. J was trimmed by 3 bases and V by 5 bases; bases with no gene match: 9. The DNA of the CDR3 is TGTGCCAGCAGTCTACGGGACAGTTCGGACTATGGCTACACCTTC. This translates into CASSLRDSSDYGYTF.

In its sample, this clonotype was seen a few times. The chain has TRBV13 and TRBJ2-5, with unresolved D. This CDR3 has 12 residues. The V and J ends lost 5 bases and 0 bases respectively, with 4 bases between them. Per the germline V gene, CDR1 is PRHDT and CDR2 is FYEKMQ (reference sequence). CDR3 residues: CASSVHQETQYF. The CDR3 nucleotides are TGTGCCAGCAGCGTCCACCAAGAGACCCAGTACTTC.

This clonotype was observed at least ten times. This CDR3 reads CASSSKGRNTDTQYF. CDR3 coding DNA: TGTGCCAGCAGTTCCAAAGGACGCAACACAGATACGCAGTATTTT. The chain couples TRBV2 to TRBJ2-3; D call uncertain. The germline V gene has CDR1 SNHLY and CDR2 FYNNEI. This CDR3 region has 15 residues. With 5 bases removed from V and 2 bases from J, the gap between germline ends came to 14 bases.

This clonotype was recorded a few times. The rearrangement joins TRBV7-2 to TRBJ2-7; D unclear. The germline V gene encodes CDR1 SGHTA and CDR2 FQGNSA. This CDR3 is built from 14 residues. Trimming left V 2 bases short and J 2 bases short, with 10 bases between. In DNA, the CDR3 is TGTGCCAGCAGCTTAAACCCAGGACCCTACGAGCAGTACTTC. Residues: CASSLNPGPYEQYF.

The chain employs TRBV29-1 and TRBJ2-7, with D possibly TRBD1 on 7 matching bases. In germline, CDR1 is SQVTM, CDR2 ANQGSEA. The V end was cut by 4 bases, the J end by 3 bases, with 16 bases between. The CDR3 runs to 14 residues. The CDR3: CSVASGGMVYEQYF. The CDR3 region has the DNA TGCAGCGTTGCCTCAGGGGGGATGGTCTACGAGCAGTACTTC.

The chain links TRBV5-1 to TRBJ2-1; TRBD2 aligns across 15 bases. Losses at the gene ends were 3 bases for V and 8 bases for J; bases not matched to a gene: 6. The CDR3 has 16 residues. Germline V gene lookup returns CDR1 SGHRS and CDR2 YFSETQ. DNA for the CDR3: TGCGCCAGCAGCTATGGACTAGCGGGAGGGAATGATGAGCAGTTCTTC. Translating gives CASSYGLAGGNDEQFF.

The chain couples TRBV12-3 or TRBV12-4 to TRBJ2-7; 11 nucleotides agree with TRBD2. The CDR3 runs 16 residues. Germline trimming cut 5 bases from V and 4 bases from J; bases unmatched to any gene: 10. CDR3 loop: CASSPFLAGGWYEQYF. The CDR3 bases are TGTGCCAGCAGTCCATTTCTAGCGGGGGGTTGGTACGAGCAGTACTTC.

There are many counts of this clonotype. The V and J genes are TRBV5-1 and TRBJ1-1; D not resolved. Germline V lookup: CDR1 SGHRS, CDR2 YFSETQ. The CDR3 spans 13 residues. V was trimmed by 4 bases and J by 0 bases, leaving 7 bases between them. CDR3 residues: CASSHHVNTEAFF. The CDR3 DNA is TGCGCCAGCAGCCACCATGTGAACACTGAAGCTTTCTTT.

This clonotype turned up a few times. This chain uses TRBV12-3 or TRBV12-4 with TRBJ2-5; 16 bases align to TRBD2. The CDR3 is 16 residues long. V gave up 5 bases and J gave up 4 bases; unmatched junction bases: 4. CDR3 amino acids: CASSPGTSGRGETQYF. In nucleotides, the CDR3 is TGTGCCAGCAGTCCAGGGACTAGCGGGAGGGGAGAGACCCAGTACTTC.

This clonotype was counted many times. The chain joins TRBV15 to TRBJ1-5; D remains ambiguous. The germline V gene encodes CDR1 LNHNV and CDR2 YYDKDF (reference sequence). This CDR3 region has 17 residues. The germline V and J ends were trimmed by 0 bases and 5 bases, with 17 bases remaining between them. The CDR3 DNA reads TGTGCCACCAGCAGAGATAGCACAGTAGCCCGCGATCAGCCCCAGCATTTT. It translates to CATSRDSTVARDQPQHF.

This chain uses TRBV4-1 with TRBJ2-7; D possibly corresponds to TRBD2 (7 bases). Germline CDR1 is MGHRA and CDR2 is YSYEKL. The CDR3 has 15 amino acids. The V gene lost 1 base and the J gene lost 4 bases, with 14 bases spanning the gap. The CDR3 DNA reads TGCGCCAGCAGCCAAGGGAGGGGGGGGTCTTACGAGCAGTACTTC. As protein: CASSQGRGGSYEQYF.

This chain joins TRBV7-8 and TRBJ2-2; 8 bases match TRBD2. Losses at the gene ends were 0 bases for V and 0 bases for J; bases not matched to a gene: 3. The CDR3 consists of 17 residues. Germline V gives CDR1 SGHVS, CDR2 FQNEAQ. The CDR3 nucleotides read TGTGCCAGCAGCTTAGCTGCGGGACTAGCGAACACCGGGGAGCTGTTTTTT. Amino acid sequence: CASSLAAGLANTGELFF.

This clonotype has a handful of counts. The gene calls are TRBV18 and TRBJ2-7; 7 bases are shared with TRBD1. Germline-derived CDR1 and CDR2 are KGHSH and LQKENI. Trimming cost V 1 base and J 2 bases; bases outside gene matches: 8. The CDR3 contains 16 residues. The CDR3 loop is CASSPLWGQTTYEQYF. CDR3 in DNA: TGTGCCAGCTCACCACTGTGGGGACAGACAACCTACGAGCAGTACTTC.

V is TRBV4-1 and J is TRBJ2-3; D is possibly TRBD1 (6 bases). The germline gives CDR1 MGHRA, CDR2 YSYEKL. Trimming cost V 7 bases and J 6 bases, with 20 bases left between them. The CDR3 runs to 15 residues. The DNA for the CDR3 is TGCGCCAGCACCTTCACCGGGACAAAGGGCGATACGCAGTATTTT. As protein: CASTFTGTKGDTQYF.

This clonotype was found many times. The V and J genes are TRBV5-1 and TRBJ2-3, with D possibly being TRBD2 (6 bases). V was cut by 4 bases and J by 0 bases, with 12 bases left in between. The CDR3 covers 15 residues. Germline V gene sequence: CDR1 SGHRS, CDR2 YFSETQ. CDR3 region: CASSETGESTDTQYF. The CDR3 DNA reads TGCGCCAGCAGCGAAACGGGGGAGAGCACAGATACGCAGTATTTT.

The table lists this clonotype with a few counts. This chain joins TRBV4-1 and TRBJ2-7, with 8 bases matching TRBD2. Germline V gene data show CDR1 as MGHRA and CDR2 as YSYEKL. Trimming cost V 0 bases and J 2 bases; bases outside gene matches: 9. This CDR3 comprises 17 residues. The CDR3 coding sequence is TGCGCCAGCAGCCAAGATAAGGCGGGGGGCTTAGCCTACGAGCAGTACTTC. Its protein is CASSQDKAGGLAYEQYF.

This clonotype was seen ten or more times. The chain employs TRBV20-1 and TRBJ2-5; 12 nucleotides line up with TRBD2. V lost 5 bases to trimming and J lost 4 bases; unmatched junction nucleotides: 8. CDR1 and CDR2 (germline): DFQATT, SNEGSKA (reference sequence). There are 15 residues in the CDR3. The CDR3 nucleotides are TGCAGTGCTCGCCAGACTAGCGGGAGAGGAGAGACCCAGTACTTC. Its protein is CSARQTSGRGETQYF.

This clonotype occurred a few times. The gene calls are TRBV20-1 and TRBJ1-1; 7 positions match TRBD1. The CDR3 length is 14 residues. V lost 2 bases, J lost 5 bases, and 8 bases stayed unmatched. Germline CDR1 DFQATT, CDR2 SNEGSKA (reference sequence). CDR3 sequence reads: CSARPPTGKTEAFF. The CDR3 nucleotides are TGCAGTGCTAGACCTCCGACAGGGAAAACTGAAGCTTTCTTT.

This clonotype was counted many times. J is TRBJ1-4 and V is TRBV2; D remains unclear. The CDR3 runs to 13 residues. V was clipped by 8 bases and J by 8 bases, with 15 bases between them. From germline, CDR1 is SNHLY and CDR2 FYNNEI. As DNA, the CDR3 is TGTGCCAGCCAAGACCCAAGCCGGGAAAAACTGTTTTTT. As protein: CASQDPSREKLFF.

V is TRBV7-3 and J is TRBJ2-5; 7 positions match TRBD2. V dropped 2 bases and J dropped 4; count of bases not matched to a gene: 7. Looked up from germline, CDR1 is SGHTA and CDR2 is FQGTGA. The CDR3 loop spans 15 amino acids. Written as DNA, the CDR3 is TGTGCCAGCAGCTTAGGGAGCGGGGAAACAGAGACCCAGTACTTC. Residues: CASSLGSGETETQYF.

This clonotype was counted only a few times. The V gene is TRBV4-2, the J gene TRBJ2-3; the D gene is possibly TRBD2 (6 bases). CDR3 length equals 17 residues. Germline V gene sequence: CDR1 LGHNA, CDR2 YNFKEQ. Trimming stripped 0 bases from V and 0 bases from J, with 13 bases between. The CDR3 sequence: CASSQDEAGDSTDTQYF. The DNA of the CDR3 is TGTGCCAGCAGCCAAGATGAAGCGGGTGACAGCACAGATACGCAGTATTTT.